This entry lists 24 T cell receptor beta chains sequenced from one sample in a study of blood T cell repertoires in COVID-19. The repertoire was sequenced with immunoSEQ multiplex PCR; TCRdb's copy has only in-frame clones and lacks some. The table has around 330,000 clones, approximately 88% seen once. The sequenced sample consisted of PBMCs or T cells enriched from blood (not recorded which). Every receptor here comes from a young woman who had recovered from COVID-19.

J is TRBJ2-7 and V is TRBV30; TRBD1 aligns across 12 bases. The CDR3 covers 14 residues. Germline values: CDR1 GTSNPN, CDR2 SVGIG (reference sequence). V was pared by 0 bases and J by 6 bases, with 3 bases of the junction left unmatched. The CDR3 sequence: CAWSVWDRGPEQYF. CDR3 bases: TGTGCCTGGAGTGTATGGGACAGGGGGCCCGAGCAGTACTTC.

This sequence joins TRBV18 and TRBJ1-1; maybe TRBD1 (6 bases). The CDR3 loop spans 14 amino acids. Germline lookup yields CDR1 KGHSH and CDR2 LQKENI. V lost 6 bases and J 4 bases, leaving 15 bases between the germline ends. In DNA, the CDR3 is TGTGCCAGCTCTCCCGACAGGTTGAGCACTGAAGCTTTCTTT. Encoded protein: CASSPDRLSTEAFF. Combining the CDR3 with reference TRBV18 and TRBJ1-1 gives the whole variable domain NAGVMQNPRHLVRRRGQEARLRCSPMKGHSHVYWYRQLPEEGLKFMVYLQKENIIDESGMPKERFSAEFPKEGPSILRIQQVVRGDSAAYFCASSPDRLSTEAFFGQGTRLTVV.

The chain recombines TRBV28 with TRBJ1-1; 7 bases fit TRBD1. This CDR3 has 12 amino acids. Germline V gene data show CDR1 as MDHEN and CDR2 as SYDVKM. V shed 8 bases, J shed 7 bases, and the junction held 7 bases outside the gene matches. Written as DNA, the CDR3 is TGTGCCAGCTCTTACAGGGGAATTGAAGCTTTCTTT. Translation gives CASSYRGIEAFF.

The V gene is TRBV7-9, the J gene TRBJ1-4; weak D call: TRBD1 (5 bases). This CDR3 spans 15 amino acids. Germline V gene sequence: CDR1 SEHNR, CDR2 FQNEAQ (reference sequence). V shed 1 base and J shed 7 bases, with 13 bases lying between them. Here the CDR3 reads CASSLDRGNSEKLFF. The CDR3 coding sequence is TGTGCCAGCAGCTTAGATCGGGGGAACAGTGAAAAACTGTTTTTT.

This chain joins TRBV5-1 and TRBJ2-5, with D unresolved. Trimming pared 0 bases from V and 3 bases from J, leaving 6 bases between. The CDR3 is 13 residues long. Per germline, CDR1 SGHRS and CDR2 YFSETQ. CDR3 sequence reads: CASSLAFEETQYF. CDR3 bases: TGCGCCAGCAGCTTGGCCTTTGAAGAGACCCAGTACTTC.

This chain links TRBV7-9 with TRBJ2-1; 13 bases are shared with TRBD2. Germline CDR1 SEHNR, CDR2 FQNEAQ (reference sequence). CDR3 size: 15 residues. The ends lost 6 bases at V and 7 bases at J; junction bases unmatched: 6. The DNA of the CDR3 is TGTGCCAGCAGTAGACTAGCGGGAGGCCCTAATGAGCAGTTCTTC. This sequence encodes CASSRLAGGPNEQFF.

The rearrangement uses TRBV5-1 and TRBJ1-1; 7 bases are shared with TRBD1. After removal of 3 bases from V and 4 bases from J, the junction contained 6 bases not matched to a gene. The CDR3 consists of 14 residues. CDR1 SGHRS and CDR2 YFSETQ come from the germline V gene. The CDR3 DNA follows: TGCGCCAGCAGCTCACAGGGGCGGGCCACTGAAGCTTTCTTT. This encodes CASSSQGRATEAFF.

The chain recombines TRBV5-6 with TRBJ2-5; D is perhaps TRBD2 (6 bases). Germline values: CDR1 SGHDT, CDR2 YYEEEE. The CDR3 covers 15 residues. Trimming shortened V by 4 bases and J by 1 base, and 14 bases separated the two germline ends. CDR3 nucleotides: TGTGCCAGCAGCCCCCGGGACTGGATCCAAGAGACCCAGTACTTC. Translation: CASSPRDWIQETQYF.

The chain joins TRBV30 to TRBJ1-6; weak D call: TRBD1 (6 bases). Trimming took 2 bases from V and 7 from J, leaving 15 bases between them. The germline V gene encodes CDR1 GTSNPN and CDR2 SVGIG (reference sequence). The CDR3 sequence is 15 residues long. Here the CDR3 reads CAWSPLDSPNSPLHF. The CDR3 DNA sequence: TGTGCCTGGAGTCCACTGGACAGTCCAAATTCACCCCTCCACTTT.

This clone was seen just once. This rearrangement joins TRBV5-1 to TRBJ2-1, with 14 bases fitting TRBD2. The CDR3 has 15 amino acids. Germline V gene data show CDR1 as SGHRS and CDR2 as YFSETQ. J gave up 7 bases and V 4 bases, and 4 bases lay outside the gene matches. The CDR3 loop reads CASSATSGGGNEQFF. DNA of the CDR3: TGCGCCAGCAGCGCGACTAGCGGGGGGGGAAATGAGCAGTTCTTC.

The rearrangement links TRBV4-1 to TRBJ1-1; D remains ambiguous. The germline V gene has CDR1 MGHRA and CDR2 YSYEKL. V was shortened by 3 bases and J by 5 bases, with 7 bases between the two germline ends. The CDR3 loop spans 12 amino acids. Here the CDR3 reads CASSHRSTEAFF. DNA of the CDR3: TGCGCCAGCAGCCACAGAAGTACTGAAGCTTTCTTT.

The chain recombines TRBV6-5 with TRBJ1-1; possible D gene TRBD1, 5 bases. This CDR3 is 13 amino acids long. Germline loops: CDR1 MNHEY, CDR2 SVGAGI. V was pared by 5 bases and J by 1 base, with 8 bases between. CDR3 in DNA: TGTGCCAGCAGTCGACAGCGGAACACTGAAGCTTTCTTT. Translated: CASSRQRNTEAFF.

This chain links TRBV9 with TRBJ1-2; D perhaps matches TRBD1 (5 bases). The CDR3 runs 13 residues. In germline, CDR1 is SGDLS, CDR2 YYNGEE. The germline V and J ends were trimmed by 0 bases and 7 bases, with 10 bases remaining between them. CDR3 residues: CASSVVGAGGYTF. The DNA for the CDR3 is TGTGCCAGCAGCGTAGTAGGGGCTGGTGGCTACACCTTC.

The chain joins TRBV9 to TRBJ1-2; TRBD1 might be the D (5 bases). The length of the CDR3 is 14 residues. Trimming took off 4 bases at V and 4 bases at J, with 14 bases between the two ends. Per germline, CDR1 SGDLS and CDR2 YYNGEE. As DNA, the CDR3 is TGTGCCAGCAGCAAGGGGTCCCCTACCTATGGCTACACCTTC. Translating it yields CASSKGSPTYGYTF.

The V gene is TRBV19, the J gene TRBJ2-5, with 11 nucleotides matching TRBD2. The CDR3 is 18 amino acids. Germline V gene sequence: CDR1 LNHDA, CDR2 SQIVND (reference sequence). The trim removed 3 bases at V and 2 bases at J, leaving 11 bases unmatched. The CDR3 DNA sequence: TGTGCCAGTAGTATGTTTAGTGGACTAGCGGGTATTCAAGAGACCCAGTACTTC. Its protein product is CASSMFSGLAGIQETQYF.

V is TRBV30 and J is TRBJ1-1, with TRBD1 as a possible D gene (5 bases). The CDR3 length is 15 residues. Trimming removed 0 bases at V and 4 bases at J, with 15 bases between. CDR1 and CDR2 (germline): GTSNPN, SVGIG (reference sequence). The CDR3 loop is CAWSVRQGAATEAFF. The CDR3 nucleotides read TGTGCCTGGAGTGTACGCCAAGGGGCAGCCACTGAAGCTTTCTTT.

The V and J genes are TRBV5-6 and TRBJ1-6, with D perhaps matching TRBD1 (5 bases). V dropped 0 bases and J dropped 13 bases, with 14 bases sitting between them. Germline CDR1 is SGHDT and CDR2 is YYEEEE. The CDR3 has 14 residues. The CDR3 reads CASSLADGQRPLHF. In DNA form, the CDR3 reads TGTGCCAGCAGCTTGGCGGACGGACAACGGCCCCTCCACTTT.

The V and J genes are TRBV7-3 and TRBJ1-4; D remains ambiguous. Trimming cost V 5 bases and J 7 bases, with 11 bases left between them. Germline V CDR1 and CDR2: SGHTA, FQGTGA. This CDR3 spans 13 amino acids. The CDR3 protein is CASSQTAGEKLFF. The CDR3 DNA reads TGTGCCAGCAGCCAAACCGCGGGTGAAAAACTGTTTTTT.

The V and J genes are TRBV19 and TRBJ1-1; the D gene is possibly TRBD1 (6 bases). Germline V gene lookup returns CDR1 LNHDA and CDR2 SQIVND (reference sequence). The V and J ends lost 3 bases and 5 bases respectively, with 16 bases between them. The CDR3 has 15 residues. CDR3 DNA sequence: TGTGCCAGTAGTATTGCGGGGGGCGCTAGAACTGAAGCTTTCTTT. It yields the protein CASSIAGGARTEAFF. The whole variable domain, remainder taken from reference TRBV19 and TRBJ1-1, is DGGITQSPKYLFRKEGQNVTLSCEQNLNHDAMYWYRQDPGQGLRLIYYSQIVNDFQKGDIAEGYSVSREKKESFPLTVTSAQKNPTAFYLCASSIAGGARTEAFFGQGTRLTVV.

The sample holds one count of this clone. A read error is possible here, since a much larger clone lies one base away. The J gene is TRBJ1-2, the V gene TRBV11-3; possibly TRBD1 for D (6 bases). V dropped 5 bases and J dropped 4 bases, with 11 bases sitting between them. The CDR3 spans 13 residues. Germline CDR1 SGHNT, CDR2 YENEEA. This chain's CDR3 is CASSQQGIYGYTF. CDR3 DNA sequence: TGTGCCAGCAGCCAACAGGGAATCTATGGCTACACCTTC.

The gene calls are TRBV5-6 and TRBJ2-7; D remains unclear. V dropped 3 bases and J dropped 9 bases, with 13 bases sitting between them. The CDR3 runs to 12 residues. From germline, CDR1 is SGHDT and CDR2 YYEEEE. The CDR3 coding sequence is TGTGCCAGCAGCTCCGGTGGGCTACGGCAGTACTTC. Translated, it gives CASSSGGLRQYF.

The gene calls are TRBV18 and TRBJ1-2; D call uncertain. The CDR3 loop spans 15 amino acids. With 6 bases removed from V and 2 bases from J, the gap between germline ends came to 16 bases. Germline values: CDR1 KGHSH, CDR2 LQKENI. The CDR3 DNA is TGTGCCAGCTCGCCCAGTTTAACAGTAAACTATGGCTACACCTTC. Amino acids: CASSPSLTVNYGYTF.

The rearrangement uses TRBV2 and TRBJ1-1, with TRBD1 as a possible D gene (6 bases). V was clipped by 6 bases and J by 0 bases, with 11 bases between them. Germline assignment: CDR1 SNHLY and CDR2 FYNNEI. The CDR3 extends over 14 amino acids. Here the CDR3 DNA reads TGTGCCAGCAGAGCAGGGGAAATGAACACTGAAGCTTTCTTT. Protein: CASRAGEMNTEAFF.

This CDR3 is CASSQDFGGHNEKLFF. DNA of the CDR3: TGCGCCAGCAGCCAAGACTTCGGGGGGCATAATGAAAAACTGTTTTTT. The chain employs TRBV4-3 and TRBJ1-4; weak D call: TRBD1 (6 bases). The V gene's germline CDR1 is LGHNA and CDR2 YSLEER. The CDR3 consists of 16 residues. The ends were cut back, 0 bases at V and 4 bases at J, with 12 bases in the middle.